Detailed here is one T cell receptor beta chain. The sample comes from a study of technical replicates of blood from a few donors. Profiling relied on immunoSEQ multiplex PCR, and the TCRdb table lists in-frame clones only, not all of them. The table lists more than 95,000 clones, 95% of them singletons. Trimming left V 8 bases short and J 4 bases short, with 11 bases between. CDR1 is MNHEY and CDR2 is SMNVEV in the germline V gene (reference sequence). There are 12 residues in the CDR3. The source is a human donor in good health. Sequencing was carried out using T cells isolated from PBMCs. The J gene is TRBJ1-2, the V gene TRBV27; D is unclear. Here the CDR3 DNA reads TGTGCCAGCTATGAGGTATCCTATGGCTACACCTTC. Translating it yields CASYEVSYGYTF.